This T cell receptor beta chain was profiled in a study of T cells in localized non-small cell lung cancer. Findings and caveats of the study: Across samples, adjacent lung featured a median approximately 60 of the top 100 tumor clones.

Points on this clone: The antigen is undetermined.

The trim removed 5 bases at V and 3 bases at J, leaving 12 bases unmatched. This CDR3 is 17 amino acids long. In germline, CDR1 is SEHNR, CDR2 FQNEAQ (reference sequence). Measured with immunoSEQ multiplex PCR; TCRdb has only the in-frame clones, and not every one. The table has 100,000 to 150,000 clones, roughly nine tenths seen once; the top ten hold approximately 1.7%. The receptor comes from a female donor over 55 with stage I lung adenocarcinoma. The specimen comprised peripheral blood, sampled before any cancer treatment. The chain joins TRBV7-9 to TRBJ1-4, with 7 nucleotides matching TRBD1. The CDR3 sequence: CASSPNRGGKANEKLFF. The CDR3 nucleotides read TGTGCCAGCAGCCCTAACAGGGGAGGAAAGGCTAATGAAAAACTGTTTTTT.